The clone carrying this TCR beta chain was observed a few times. Antigen specificity is unknown. These data come from a study of CD8 T cells in Susac syndrome. Random hexamers primed reverse transcription of about 0.45 to 1 ug RNA. Amplification of TCR beta CDR3 used immunoSEQ multiplex PCR across 54 Vbeta and 13 Jbeta. MiXCR, applied by TCRdb to the immunoSEQ multiplex PCR reads, yields one record per CDR3 protein. This sample has 80,000 to 90,000 distinct CDR3 sequences, with 90% to 95% found just once. Study-wide points: That the number of individuals in its TCR sequencing and HLA analysis was relatively small was acknowledged by the study.

After removal of 1 base from V and 3 bases from J, the junction contained 0 bases not matched to a gene. Germline CDR1 LGHNA, CDR2 YNFKEQ. The CDR3 runs to 15 residues. This sequence originates from a human donor in good health. This sequence joins TRBV4-2 and TRBJ2-1; 10 nucleotides line up with TRBD2. Material for sequencing was CD8+ T cells from PBMCs. CDR3 bases: TGTGCCAGCAGCCAAGGGACTAGCGGCTACAATGAGCAGTTCTTC. This codes for CASSQGTSGYNEQFF.